These T cell receptor beta chains were read from a single sample in a study of blood T cell repertoires in COVID-19. Method: immunoSEQ multiplex PCR; TCRdb's copy keeps in-frame clones and lacks some. This table has 100,000 to 140,000 clones, around nine tenths appearing once. The sequencing input was peripheral blood. These receptors were collected from a woman in her 30s with acute or convalescent COVID-19. Both conserved end residues are part of each CDR3. Each record gives: J gene, D gene, clone size, V gene, CDR3 DNA, CDR3 protein. The D gene is left open where the match is weak. Some rows mark clone size as missing; the rest say once, few, many or name a class of expanded clone.

>TRBJ1-2|-|-|TRBV30
TGTGCCTGGAGTGTACCCCGGACAGACTATGGCTACACCTTC
CAWSVPRTDYGYTF
>TRBJ1-3|-|-|TRBV11-2
TGTGCCAGCAGCTTAGGGAGAGAACGGGTCTCTGGAAACACCATATATTTT
CASSLGRERVSGNTIYF
>TRBJ2-3|-|-|TRBV29-1
TGCAGCGTCGGGGCTACGGGGGCAGATACGCAGTATTTT
CSVGATGADTQYF
>TRBJ1-1|-|-|TRBV4-3
TGCGCCAGCAGCCAGCCCGGGGGGGGCACTGAAGCTTTCTTT
CASSQPGGGTEAFF
>TRBJ1-6|-|-|TRBV18
TGTGCCAGCTCACCACGCGGGGTGTCGGATTCACCCCTCCACTTT
CASSPRGVSDSPLHF
>TRBJ2-1|-|-|TRBV11-3
TGTGCCAGCAGCTTAGGACTCGGGACACCCAGCTCCTACAATGAGCAGTTCTTC
CASSLGLGTPSSYNEQFF
>TRBJ2-2|-|-|TRBV6-5
TGTGCCAGCAAAAGAAGCGGTACGGGCACCGGGGAGCTGTTTTTT
CASKRSGTGTGELFF
>TRBJ2-6|-|-|TRBV29-1
TGCAGCGTTGACGGGGCTGGGGCCAACGTCCTGACTTTC
CSVDGAGANVLTF
>TRBJ1-2|-|-|TRBV30
TGTGCCTGGTCGTCCCTTTATGGCTACACCTTC
CAWSSLYGYTF
>TRBJ1-2|-|-|TRBV18
TGTGCCAGCTCACCACTATCGGGGAGTGCCTATGGCTACACCTTC
CASSPLSGSAYGYTF
>TRBJ2-1|TRBD1|-|TRBV27
TGTGCCAGCAGTCTTAACAGGGGGCGAGGGAATGAGCAGTTCTTC
CASSLNRGRGNEQFF
>TRBJ1-2|-|-|TRBV19
TGTGCCAGTAACCCCCACCCGCGGAACTATGGCTACACCTTC
CASNPHPRNYGYTF
>TRBJ2-2|-|-|TRBV11-2
TGTGCCAGCAGCCCCGGGGGAGGTACCGGGGAGCTGTTTTTT
CASSPGGGTGELFF
>TRBJ2-3|TRBD2|-|TRBV7-6
TGTGCCAGCAGCCAAAGCGGGAGTGGGGCAGATACGCAGTATTTT
CASSQSGSGADTQYF
>TRBJ2-5|TRBD2|-|TRBV2
TGTGCCACCCTCCCGGCTAGCGGACAAGAGACCCAGTACTTC
CATLPASGQETQYF
>TRBJ1-4|-|once|TRBV28
TGTGCCAGCAAGGGGGTTTTATCCCAGGCTAGAGAAAAACTGTTTTTT
CASKGVLSQAREKLFF
>TRBJ1-2|TRBD1|-|TRBV24-1
TGTGCCACCAGTGATGCTAGGACAGGGACATCGTCTGGCTACACCTTC
CATSDARTGTSSGYTF
>TRBJ1-2|-|-|TRBV7-2
TGTGCCAGCAGCCAAAGGGGGGGGCTTTGGTATGGCTACACCTTC
CASSQRGGLWYGYTF
>TRBJ2-1|TRBD2|-|TRBV7-2
TGTGCCAGCAGCTTTGTAGGCGGGAGCTCCTACAATGAGCAGTTCTTC
CASSFVGGSSYNEQFF
>TRBJ2-7|TRBD2|-|TRBV3-1/TRBV3-2
TGTGCCAGCAGCTTCCTAAGTGGGAGGGCCGAGCAGTACTTC
CASSFLSGRAEQYF
>TRBJ2-6|-|-|TRBV28
TGTGCCAACAATAGGGGGACCTCTGGGGCCAACGTCCTGACTTTC
CANNRGTSGANVLTF
>TRBJ2-2|-|-|TRBV11-2
TGTGCCAGCAGCTTATTCAAGCGCACCGGGGAGCTGTTTTTT
CASSLFKRTGELFF
>TRBJ1-1|TRBD1|-|TRBV18
TGTGCCAGCTCACCGAAACACAGGGGGGGTACTGAAGCTTTCTTT
CASSPKHRGGTEAFF
>TRBJ2-1|TRBD1|-|TRBV28
TGTGCCAGCAGGCGGACAGGGAAGAATGAGCAGTTCTTC
CASRRTGKNEQFF